This TCR beta chain is drawn from a study of shared T cell receptors in the human thymus. The V gene lost 1 base and the J gene lost 5 bases, with 14 bases spanning the gap. There are 15 residues in the CDR3. Germline CDR1 SGHDN, CDR2 FVKESK. Using immunoSEQ multiplex PCR, the repertoire was profiled, and TCRdb retains in-frame clones only, with some absent. The table has more than 300,000 clones, roughly 94% seen once. This TCR was sampled from a human donor. This rearrangement joins TRBV14 to TRBJ1-2; D gene unclear. Sample: thymocytes. CDR3 DNA sequence: TGTGCCAGCAGCCAAGGACTCGGTCACGGGTATGGCTACACCTTC. Its protein is CASSQGLGHGYGYTF.